This TCR beta chain came from a study of cytomegalovirus exposure and HLA in healthy donors. At the level of the study: Of over 300 genotyped donors, roughly 81% clustered with self-reported Caucasian donors. Study observations and caveats: HLA alleles were associated with 15,000 to 20,000 TCR beta sequences in a later analysis at 0.05 false discovery rate. Per a prior analysis, the majority of TCR beta V segments were productive roughly 87% or roughly 30% of the time. A later analysis linked a missense DCLRE1C variant to TCR beta V- and J-gene trimming.

Comments on this clone: Its antigen is as yet unknown.

V dropped 6 bases and J dropped 8; count of bases not matched to a gene: 6. Germline CDR1 reads SGDLS; CDR2 reads YYNGEE. The CDR3 consists of 14 residues. Primers included in the PCR were 60 Vbeta and 13 Jbeta primers. Sequencing used immunoSEQ multiplex PCR; TCRdb keeps in-frame clones, though not all of them. The repertoire has around 100,000 clones, around 73% of them found once; the top ten carry about 1.7%. The sequenced sample consisted of PBMCs. The clonotype originates from a woman in her thirties or forties in good health and CMV-seronegative. The chain joins TRBV9 to TRBJ2-1, with 12 bases identical to TRBD2. This chain's CDR3 is CASNRLAGDYEQFF. CDR3 DNA sequence: TGTGCCAGCAACCGACTAGCGGGAGATTATGAGCAGTTCTTC. Together with reference TRBV9 and TRBJ2-1, the CDR3 gives the full variable domain: DSGVTQTPKHLITATGQRVTLRCSPRSGDLSVYWYQQSLDQGLQFLIQYYNGEERAKGNILERFSAQQFPDLHSELNLSSLELGDSALYFCASNRLAGDYEQFFGPGTRLTVL.